The clone carrying this T cell receptor (beta chain) was observed a few times. No antigen is known for it. One end of the junction is discordant with germline, which a read error may explain. The data were taken from a study of beta chain features in type 1 diabetes. Study information: Healthy donors and patients showed comparable age, gender and cell yields. Whole-study findings and limits: Type 1 diabetes patients had moderately but significantly shorter TCRB CDR3s in all four CD4+ subsets.

Expressed TCRB transcripts were sequenced because the entire RNA isolate underwent reverse transcription. Using immunoSEQ multiplex PCR, the repertoire was profiled, and TCRdb retains in-frame clones only, with some absent. The sample lists about 350,000 clones; roughly a fifth were seen once. CDR1 and CDR2 (germline): SEHNR, FQNEAQ (reference sequence). This CDR3 has 12 amino acids. Sorting with CD45RO/CCR7/CD25/CD127/CD95/CD27 yielded naive, central memory, regulatory and stem-like memory CD4+ cells. What was sequenced was naive CD4+ T cells from blood. The sequence was collected from a woman younger than 35 in good health. The J gene is TRBJ2-1, the V gene TRBV7-9; TRBD2 aligns across 7 bases. The CDR3 reads CASSSPIGSGLF. Written as DNA, the CDR3 is TGTGCCAGCAGCTCCCCTATAGGTAGCGGGCTCTTC.